The sequence of this T cell receptor (beta chain) was determined in a study of CD8+CD57+ T cells in acquired aplastic anemia. Study findings and constraints: Around 29 CD8+ CDR3 sequences were shared between patients and controls.

This clonotype showed up many times. Its antigen is not identified. Germline loops: CDR1 LGHNT, CDR2 FRNRAP. This CDR3 spans 15 amino acids. V shed 5 bases and J shed 0 bases, with 13 bases lying between them. TCR beta VDJ combinations and CDR3 sequences were profiled from genomic DNA. From the reads, TCRdb called clonotypes with MiXCR, one entry per CDR3 protein. The sample includes fewer than 200,000 distinct CDR3 sequences, over 40% of them seen just once. In patients chosen for sequencing, flow cytometry had shown CD8+CD57+ cell expansion. There was no therapy given to any patient before the blood sampling took place.

Sequencing input: sorted CD4+, CD8+, or CD8+CD57+ T cells (not recorded which) from PBMCs. The chain uses TRBV12-5 and TRBJ1-1; D call uncertain. The TCR sequence derives from a human donor with aplastic anemia. Written as DNA, the CDR3 is TGTGCTAGTGGTAAAAATCTTCAACTGAACACTGAAGCTTTCTTT. The encoded protein is CASGKNLQLNTEAFF.